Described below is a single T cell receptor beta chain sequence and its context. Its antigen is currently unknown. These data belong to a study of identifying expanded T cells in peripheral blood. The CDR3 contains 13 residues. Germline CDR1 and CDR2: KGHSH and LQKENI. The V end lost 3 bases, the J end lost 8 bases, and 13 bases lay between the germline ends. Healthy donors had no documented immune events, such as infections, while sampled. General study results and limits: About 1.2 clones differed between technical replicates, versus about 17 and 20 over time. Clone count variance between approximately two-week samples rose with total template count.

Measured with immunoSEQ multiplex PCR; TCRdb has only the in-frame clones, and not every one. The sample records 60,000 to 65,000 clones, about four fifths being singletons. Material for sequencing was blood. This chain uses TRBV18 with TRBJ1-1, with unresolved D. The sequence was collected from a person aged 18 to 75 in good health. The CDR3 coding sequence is TGTGCCAGCTCACCCTCGGCAAGGGTGGAAGCTTTCTTT. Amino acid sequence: CASSPSARVEAFF.